These 20 T cell receptor beta chains share one sample of origin, sequenced in a study of post-analysis software for immune sequencing data. Study-level results: Included in a set of four or five TRBV segments more frequent in patients than controls were TRBV5-6, TRBV5-1 and TRBV20-1.

cDNA libraries for TCR beta contained unique molecular identifiers. TCRdb recomputed calls from the PCR reads with MiXCR, one row per CDR3 protein. Of approximately 570,000 distinct CDR3 sequences listed, about 44% are singletons. These receptors lack a known antigen. Sequencing was carried out using blood. These receptors originate from a girl under 18 with multiple sclerosis.

This clonotype was counted between two and nine times. The chain has TRBV7-2 and TRBJ2-1; 14 nucleotides align to TRBD2. Germline lookup yields CDR1 SGHTA and CDR2 FQGNSA. The junction had 3 bases not matched to a gene; V was cut back by 5 bases and J by 12 bases. This CDR3 contains 13 residues. The CDR3 region is CASSPGTSGRQFF. CDR3 bases: TGTGCCAGCAGCCCCGGGACTAGCGGGAGGCAGTTCTTC.

CDR3 coding DNA: TGCAGTGCTAGAGATTTAGAGAAAGAGACCCAGTACTTC. Translation gives CSARDLEKETQYF. This rearrangement joins TRBV20-1 to TRBJ2-5; unclear D gene. Germline V gene data show CDR1 as DFQATT and CDR2 as SNEGSKA (reference sequence). V lost 0 bases, J lost 3 bases, and 8 bases lay in between. The CDR3 loop spans 13 amino acids.

CDR3 sequence (DNA): TGCGCCAGCAACCTAATCGGGGGCGCCGCCACTGAAGCTTTCTTT. Translating gives CASNLIGGAATEAFF. V and J are TRBV5-1 and TRBJ1-1; a weak D match, TRBD1 (6 bases). Trimming shortened V by 6 bases and J by 4 bases, and 19 bases separated the two germline ends. Germline assignment: CDR1 SGHRS and CDR2 YFSETQ. CDR3 size: 15 residues.

Of note for this clonotype: A junction end diverges from the germline sequence, so it may reflect a read error. The chain joins TRBV6-1 to TRBJ1-1, with TRBD1 as a possible D gene (5 bases). The CDR3 sequence is 13 residues long. Per the germline V gene, CDR1 is MNHNS and CDR2 is SASEGT. CDR3 residues: CASSGQRNTGAFF. CDR3 coding DNA: TGTGCCAGCAGTGGACAGCGGAACACTGGAGCTTTCTTT.

This clonotype was counted a few times. This chain links TRBV27 with TRBJ1-1; D unresolved. This CDR3 contains 14 residues. The V and J ends lost 0 bases and 3 bases respectively, with 8 bases between them. Germline V gene lookup returns CDR1 MNHEY and CDR2 SMNVEV (reference sequence). The CDR3 DNA is TGTGCCAGCAGTTTATCCGTGTTGGACACTGAAGCTTTCTTT. It translates to CASSLSVLDTEAFF.

The rearrangement uses TRBV12-3 or TRBV12-4 and TRBJ2-6; D possibly corresponds to TRBD2 (6 bases). The CDR3 contains 14 residues. V lost 10 bases and J lost 4, with 14 bases in between. The CDR3 protein is CAIEEGLGANVLTF. Written as DNA, the CDR3 is TGTGCCATCGAGGAGGGACTGGGGGCCAACGTCCTGACTTTC.

V gene TRBV6-1 combines with J gene TRBJ2-1, with D possibly called TRBD1 or TRBD2 (6 bases each). V lost 2 bases and J 4 bases, leaving 15 bases between the germline ends. Germline CDR1 and CDR2: MNHNS and SASEGT. This CDR3 has 16 amino acids. DNA for the CDR3: TGTGCCAGCAGTGAACGGGGGCTGGGCTTTTACAATGAGCAGTTCTTC. Amino acids: CASSERGLGFYNEQFF.

V and J are TRBV7-2 and TRBJ2-1; D possibly corresponds to TRBD2 (6 bases). Trimming left V 8 bases short and J 5 bases short, with 19 bases between. CDR1 SGHTA and CDR2 FQGNSA come from the germline V gene. The CDR3 is 15 residues long. CDR3 DNA sequence: TGTGCCAGCGCCCCCCTCCGGGAGCGAAACAATGAGCAGTTCTTC. This encodes CASAPLRERNNEQFF.

This clonotype has more than one count but fewer than ten. This chain links TRBV7-2 with TRBJ2-5, with 8 bases identical to TRBD1. The CDR3 has 15 residues. V lost 2 bases, J lost 5 bases, and 7 bases stayed unmatched. The V gene's germline CDR1 is SGHTA and CDR2 FQGNSA. The CDR3 bases are TGTGCCAGCAGCTTACCCGCAGGGGGCAAGGAGACCCAGTACTTC. As protein: CASSLPAGGKETQYF. The full variable domain, in which reference TRBV7-2 and TRBJ2-5 provide the parts outside the CDR3, is GAGVSQSPSNKVTEKGKDVELRCDPISGHTALYWYRQSLGQGLEFLIYFQGNSAPDKSGLPSDRFSAERTGGSVSTLTIQRTQQEDSAVYLCASSLPAGGKETQYFGPGTRLLVL.

The genes are TRBV19 and TRBJ2-2; TRBD1 agrees at 7 bases. The CDR3 consists of 13 residues. Per the germline V gene, CDR1 is LNHDA and CDR2 is SQIVND (reference sequence). After removal of 10 bases from V and 5 bases from J, the junction contained 7 bases not matched to a gene. The CDR3: CATTSGGTGELFF. In nucleotides, the CDR3 is TGTGCCACCACCTCAGGGGGAACCGGGGAGCTGTTTTTT.

Note on this clonotype: An end of the junction differs from the germline gene, which may be a read error. The CDR3 region is CASSLGLAINGQFF. CDR3 nucleotide sequence: TGCGCCAGCAGCTTAGGACTAGCTATCAATGGGCAGTTCTTC. The chain is built from TRBV5-1 and TRBJ2-1, with 8 bases fitting TRBD2. Germline CDR1 and CDR2: SGHRS and YFSETQ. The CDR3 extends over 14 amino acids.

The CDR3 loop reads CASNDLGQGAKDTQYF. CDR3 DNA sequence: TGTGCCAGCAATGATTTGGGACAGGGGGCTAAAGATACGCAGTATTTT. The rearrangement uses TRBV6-1 and TRBJ2-3, with TRBD1 identical over 12 bases. The V gene's germline CDR1 is MNHNS and CDR2 SASEGT. J lost 5 bases, V lost 7 bases, and 10 bases had no gene match. This CDR3 has 16 amino acids.

Note on this clonotype: Germline and junction disagree at one end, which may indicate a read error. The chain links TRBV3-1 to TRBJ2-5; TRBD2 matches at 9 bases. Near its end, the DNA agrees better with TRBJ2-1, so the J call may be wrong. The CDR3 sequence is 15 residues long. Germline V gene sequence: CDR1 LGHDT, CDR2 YNNKEL (reference sequence). The CDR3 DNA sequence: TGTGCCAGCAGTCAAGACCTAGCGGGGCAAGAGACCCAGTTCTTC. Its protein product is CASSQDLAGQETQFF.

The V and J genes are TRBV6-1 and TRBJ2-4; TRBD1 might be the D (6 bases). The J call may be incorrect, as the DNA end agrees better with TRBJ2-7. Germline V gene lookup returns CDR1 MNHNS and CDR2 SASEGT. There are 18 residues in the CDR3. The DNA of the CDR3 is TGTGCCAGCAGGCTCAATCACCCCGGGACAAGGATAAGTGACGAGCAGTACTTC. Translation gives CASRLNHPGTRISDEQYF.

The chain uses TRBV7-8 and TRBJ2-5, with 8 nucleotides matching TRBD1. The J call may be wrong; the DNA end is better matched by TRBJ2-7. Germline V CDR1 and CDR2: SGHVS, FQNEAQ. This CDR3 contains 14 residues. Here the CDR3 reads CASSSRTGRYEQYF. DNA for the CDR3: TGTGCCAGCAGCTCCCGGACAGGGAGATACGAGCAGTACTTC.

This clonotype was recorded a few times. This chain joins TRBV20-1 and TRBJ2-7; 9 nucleotides align to TRBD1. Germline V gene sequence: CDR1 DFQATT, CDR2 SNEGSKA (reference sequence). The ends lost 0 bases at V and 3 bases at J; junction bases unmatched: 6. The CDR3 totals 15 residues. CDR3 DNA sequence: TGCAGTGCTAGAGATAACAGGGGGCTTGACTACGAGCAGTACTTC. As protein: CSARDNRGLDYEQYF.

This clonotype showed up just a few times. This chain links TRBV5-1 with TRBJ2-3, with TRBD2 identical over 7 bases. The CDR3 extends over 15 amino acids. Per the germline V gene, CDR1 is SGHRS and CDR2 is YFSETQ. DNA of the CDR3: TGCGCAAGCGGGGTTCGCCCGTCCAGCACAGATACGCAGTATTTT. This sequence encodes CASGVRPSSTDTQYF.

Remarks on this clonotype: The junction differs from germline at one of its ends, possibly a read error. The genes are TRBV10-3 and TRBJ1-1; D uncertain. This CDR3 has 13 amino acids. Germline V lookup: CDR1 ENHRY, CDR2 SYGVKD. The CDR3, as DNA: TGTACCATCAGTGAGTCAGTGAACACTGAAGCTTTCTTT. This translates into CTISESVNTEAFF.

There are a few counts of this clonotype. This chain uses TRBV12-3 or TRBV12-4 with TRBJ2-1; 7 bases are shared with TRBD2. CDR3 size: 15 residues. V dropped 4 bases and J dropped 5; count of bases not matched to a gene: 8. The CDR3 DNA reads as TGTGCCAGCAGTTATCGGGGGGAGGTGGACAATGAGCAGTTCTTC. This gives the protein CASSYRGEVDNEQFF.

This rearrangement joins TRBV24-1 to TRBJ2-5; D might be TRBD1 or TRBD2, each matching 6 bases. The germline V gene has CDR1 KGHDR and CDR2 SFDVKD. V lost 3 bases and J 4 bases, leaving 17 bases between the germline ends. The CDR3 length is 16 residues. The CDR3 sequence: CATSDPSAGGIETQYF. The CDR3 nucleotides read TGTGCCACCAGTGATCCCAGCGCCGGGGGCATAGAGACCCAGTACTTC.